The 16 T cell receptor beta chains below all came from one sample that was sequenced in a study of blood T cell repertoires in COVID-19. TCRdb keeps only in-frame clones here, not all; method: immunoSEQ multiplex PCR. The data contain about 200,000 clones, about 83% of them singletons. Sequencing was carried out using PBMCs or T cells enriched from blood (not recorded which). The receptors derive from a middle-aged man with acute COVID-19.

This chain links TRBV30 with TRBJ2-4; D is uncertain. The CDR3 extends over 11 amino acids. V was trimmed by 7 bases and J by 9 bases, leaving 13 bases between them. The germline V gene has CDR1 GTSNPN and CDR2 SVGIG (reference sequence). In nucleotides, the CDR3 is TGTGCCTTCGATTTAGCCGGCATTCAGTACTTC. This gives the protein CAFDLAGIQYF.

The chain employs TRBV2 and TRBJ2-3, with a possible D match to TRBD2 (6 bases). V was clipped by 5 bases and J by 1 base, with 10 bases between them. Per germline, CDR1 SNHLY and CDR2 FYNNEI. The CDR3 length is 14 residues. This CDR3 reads CASSKASGTDTQYF. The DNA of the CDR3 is TGTGCCAGCAGTAAGGCTAGCGGCACAGATACGCAGTATTTT.

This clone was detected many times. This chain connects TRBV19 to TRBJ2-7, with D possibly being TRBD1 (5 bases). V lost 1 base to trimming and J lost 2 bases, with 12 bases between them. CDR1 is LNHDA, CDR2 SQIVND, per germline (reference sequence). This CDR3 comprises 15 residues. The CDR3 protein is CASSIARTDTYEQYF. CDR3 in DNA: TGTGCCAGTAGTATAGCTAGGACGGACACCTACGAGCAGTACTTC.

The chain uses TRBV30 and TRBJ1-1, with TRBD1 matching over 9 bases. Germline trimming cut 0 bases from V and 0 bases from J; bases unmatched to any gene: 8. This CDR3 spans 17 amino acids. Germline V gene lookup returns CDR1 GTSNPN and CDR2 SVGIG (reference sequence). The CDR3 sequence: CAWSVKDRGHMNTEAFF. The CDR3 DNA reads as TGTGCCTGGAGTGTCAAGGACAGGGGTCATATGAACACTGAAGCTTTCTTT.

The CDR3 coding sequence is TGTGCCAGTAGTATAGTCGGAGGGAAAGGAAAAACTTTCTTT. As protein: CASSIVGGKGKTFF. The gene calls are TRBV19 and TRBJ1-1; D is uncertain. Looked up from germline, CDR1 is LNHDA and CDR2 is SQIVND (reference sequence). This CDR3 region has 14 residues. V was clipped by 1 base and J by 12 bases, with 18 bases between them.

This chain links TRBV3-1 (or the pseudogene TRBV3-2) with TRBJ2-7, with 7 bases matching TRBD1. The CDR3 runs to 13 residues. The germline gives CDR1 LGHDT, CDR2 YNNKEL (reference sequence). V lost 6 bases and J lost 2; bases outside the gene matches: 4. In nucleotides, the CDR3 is TGTGCCAGCAGACAGGGGCTCACCTACGAGCAGTACTTC. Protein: CASRQGLTYEQYF.

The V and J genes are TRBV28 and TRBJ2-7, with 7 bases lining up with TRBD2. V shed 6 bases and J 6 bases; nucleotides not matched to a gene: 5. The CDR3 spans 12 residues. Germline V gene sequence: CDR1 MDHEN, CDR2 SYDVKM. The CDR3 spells CASRGGFGEQYF. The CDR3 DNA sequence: TGTGCCAGCAGGGGGGGGTTTGGCGAGCAGTACTTC. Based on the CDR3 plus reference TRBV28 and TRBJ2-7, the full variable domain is DVKVTQSSRYLVKRTGEKVFLECVQDMDHENMFWYRQDPGLGLRLIYFSYDVKMKEKGDIPEGYSVSREKKERFSLILESASTNQTSMYLCASRGGFGEQYFGPGTRLTVT.

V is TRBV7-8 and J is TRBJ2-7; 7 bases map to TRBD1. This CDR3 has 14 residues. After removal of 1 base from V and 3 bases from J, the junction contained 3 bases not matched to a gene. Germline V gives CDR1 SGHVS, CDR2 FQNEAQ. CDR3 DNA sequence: TGTGCCAGCAGCTTAGGGGGACAGTACTACGAGCAGTACTTC. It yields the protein CASSLGGQYYEQYF.

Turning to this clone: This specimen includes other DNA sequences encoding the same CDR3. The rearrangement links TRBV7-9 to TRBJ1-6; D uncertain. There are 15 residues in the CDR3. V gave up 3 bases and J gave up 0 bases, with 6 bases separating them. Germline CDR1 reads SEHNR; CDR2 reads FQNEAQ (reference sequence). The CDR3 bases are TGTGCCAGCAGCTTGGGGAGCTCCTATAATTCACCCCTCCACTTT. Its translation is CASSLGSSYNSPLHF.

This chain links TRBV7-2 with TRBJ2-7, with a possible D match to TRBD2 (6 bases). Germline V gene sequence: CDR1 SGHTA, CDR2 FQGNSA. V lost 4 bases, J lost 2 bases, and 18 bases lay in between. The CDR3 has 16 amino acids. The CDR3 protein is CASSSFGGGGTYEQYF. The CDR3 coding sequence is TGTGCCAGCAGCTCGTTCGGGGGTGGCGGAACCTACGAGCAGTACTTC.

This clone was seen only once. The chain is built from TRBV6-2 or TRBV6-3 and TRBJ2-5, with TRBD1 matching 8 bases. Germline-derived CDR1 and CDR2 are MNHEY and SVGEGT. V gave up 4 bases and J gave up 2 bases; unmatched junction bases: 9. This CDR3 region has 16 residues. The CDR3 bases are TGTGCCAGCAGTTCATTCGCCAGGGGGCCTCAAGAGACCCAGTACTTC. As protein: CASSSFARGPQETQYF.

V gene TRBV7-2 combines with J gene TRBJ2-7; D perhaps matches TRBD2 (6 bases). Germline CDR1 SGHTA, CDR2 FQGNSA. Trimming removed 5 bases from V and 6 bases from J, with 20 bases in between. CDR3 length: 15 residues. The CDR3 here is CASSPRLGRFVEQYF. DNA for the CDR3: TGTGCCAGCAGCCCACGACTAGGTCGGTTTGTCGAGCAGTACTTC.

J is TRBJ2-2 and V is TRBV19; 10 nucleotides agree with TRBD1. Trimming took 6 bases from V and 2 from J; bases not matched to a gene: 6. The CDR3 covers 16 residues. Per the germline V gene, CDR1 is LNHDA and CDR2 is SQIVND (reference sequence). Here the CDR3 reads CASSTGTGVNTGELFF. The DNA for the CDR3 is TGTGCCAGTAGCACCGGGACAGGGGTAAACACCGGGGAGCTGTTTTTT.

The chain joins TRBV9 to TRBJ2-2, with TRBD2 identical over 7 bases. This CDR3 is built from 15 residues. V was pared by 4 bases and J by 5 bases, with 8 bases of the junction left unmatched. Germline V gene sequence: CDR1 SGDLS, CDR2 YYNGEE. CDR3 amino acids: CASSPRLAGTGELFF. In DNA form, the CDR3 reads TGTGCCAGCAGCCCCAGACTAGCCGGGACCGGGGAGCTGTTTTTT. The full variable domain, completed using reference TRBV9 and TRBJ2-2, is DSGVTQTPKHLITATGQRVTLRCSPRSGDLSVYWYQQSLDQGLQFLIQYYNGEERAKGNILERFSAQQFPDLHSELNLSSLELGDSALYFCASSPRLAGTGELFFGEGSRLTVL.

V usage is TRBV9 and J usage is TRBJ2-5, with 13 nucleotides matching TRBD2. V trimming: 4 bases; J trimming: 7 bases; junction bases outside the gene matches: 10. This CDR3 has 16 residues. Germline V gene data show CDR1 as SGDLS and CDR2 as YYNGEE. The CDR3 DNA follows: TGTGCCAGCAGCTCTTCACTAGCGGGGGGGCGTGGGACCCAGTACTTC. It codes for CASSSSLAGGRGTQYF.

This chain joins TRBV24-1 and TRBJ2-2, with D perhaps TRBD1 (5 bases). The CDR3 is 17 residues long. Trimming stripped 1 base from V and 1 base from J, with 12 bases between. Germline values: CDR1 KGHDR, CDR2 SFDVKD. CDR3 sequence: CATSDFRATENTGELFF. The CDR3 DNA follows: TGTGCCACCAGTGATTTCCGGGCGACAGAGAACACCGGGGAGCTGTTTTTT.